The source of this T cell receptor (beta chain) is a study of T cell responses to AZD1222 COVID-19 vaccine (dated by TCRdb to the early 2020s). Background on the whole study: A total of 230 to 250 trial participants underwent TCR sequencing, of whom more than 200 had received two doses of AZD1222 and about 26 had received two doses of the MenACWY control vaccine. Trial participants were enrolled into age subgroups of 18-55, 56-69 and 70-plus years, which contained around 150, 29 and 61 TCR-sequenced participants, respectively. Broader findings and caveats from the paper: Conclusions about previously exposed vaccinees were limited because only a handful of AZD1222 recipients were SARS-CoV-2 seropositive at baseline. Because no samples from the day 14 peak response were available, repertoires could be characterized only after the peak T cell response. Participants were mostly white British, with more females than males. The authors suggested clonal diversity may have been underestimated. The whole spike protein was spanned by vaccine-associated CD4 TCRs, and dominant responses were seen in regions 160-218 and 743-854. Nearly half of unique spike-specific TCRs reportedly recognized epitopes outside regions mutated in the B.1.351 and B.1.1.7 variants. In the small 56-69-year group, the increase in depth fell short of significance, most likely because of low power. After two AZD1222 doses, spike-specific TCR breadth and depth were significantly higher than at day 0 and than in MenACWY recipients.

The CDR3 regions of human TCRbeta chains were subjected to immunosequencing. The published analysis was carried out like this. TCRs in the repertoires were matched against a reference library of SARS-CoV-2-specific TCRs that had been generated with the MIRA antigen-specificity platform. Breadth was defined as the fraction of unique TCRs that were SARS-CoV-2-associated, and depth was defined as the fraction of total T cells that were SARS-CoV-2-associated. Using the MIRA data, each spike-specific TCR was assigned both to the spike region to which the TCR was reactive and to a CD4 or CD8 class. Log10-transformed breadth and depth values were compared by one-way ANOVA with Sidak's multiple comparisons tests. This immuneACCESS table, as held by TCRdb, lists in-frame sequences with V and J called but not all clones. Of the missing ones, under half trace to an unresolved V gene in checked studies; the others have no known cause. That table gives V, J and clone size, and the DNA gave D and trimming. Here the sample has roughly 130,000 clones; 80% to 90% occur a single time. In total, the top ten clones hold approximately 18% of the sample.

Worth noting for this clone: The antigen it recognizes is unknown. Nothing much larger sits one base from this clone, and base qualities are not available.

Taken with the paper, the label for time point translates to: baseline before first vaccination. The sample's treatment or condition label, in plain terms: meningococcal conjugate vaccine given as trial control. The vaccinee samples were drawn from two UK trials, COV001 and COV002, one of which was a single-blind randomized controlled phase 2/3 trial testing AZD1222 (ChAdOx1 nCoV-19) in healthy adults. Trial participant PBMC samples were collected at day 0 and day 28 after the second dose for TCRbeta chain sequencing. V drops 0 bases and J drops 5 bases, leaving 14 bases in between. Its CDR3 holds 16 amino acids, cysteine through phenylalanine. The DNA shown is the 48-base CDR3, in frame from base 1. CDR1 SGHAT and CDR2 FQNNGV are derived from the germline V gene.

The sequencing here drew on peripheral blood, taken on day 0 of MenACWY control vaccination. The rearranged segments are TRBV11-2 and TRBJ1-5; TRBD1 is perhaps the D gene, given 5 matching bases. This TCR came from an adult in good health. The DNA reads TGTGCCAGCAGCTTAGATCGGGGGGGAATGGATCAGCCCCAGCATTTT. This gives the protein CASSLDRGGMDQPQHF. Reference TRBV11-2 and TRBJ1-5 proteins supply the regions before and after the CDR3; the full variable domain is: EAGVAQSPRYKIIEKRQSVAFWCNPISGHATLYWYQQILGQGPKLLIQFQNNGVVDDSQLPKDRFSAERLKGVDSTLKIQPAKLEDSAVYLCASSLDRGGMDQPQHFGDGTRLSIL.